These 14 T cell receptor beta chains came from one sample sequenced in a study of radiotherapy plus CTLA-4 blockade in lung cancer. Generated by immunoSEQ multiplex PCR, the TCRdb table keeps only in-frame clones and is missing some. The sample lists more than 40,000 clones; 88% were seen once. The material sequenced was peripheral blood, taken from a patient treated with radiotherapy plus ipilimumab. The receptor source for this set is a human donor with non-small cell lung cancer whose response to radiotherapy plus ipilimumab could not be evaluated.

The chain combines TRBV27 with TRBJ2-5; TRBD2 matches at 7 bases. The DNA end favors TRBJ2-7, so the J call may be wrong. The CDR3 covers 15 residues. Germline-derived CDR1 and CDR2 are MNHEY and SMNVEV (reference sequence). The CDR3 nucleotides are TGTGCCAGCAGTTTAGAGCGGGGAGGGTCCTACGAGCAGTACTTC. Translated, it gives CASSLERGGSYEQYF.

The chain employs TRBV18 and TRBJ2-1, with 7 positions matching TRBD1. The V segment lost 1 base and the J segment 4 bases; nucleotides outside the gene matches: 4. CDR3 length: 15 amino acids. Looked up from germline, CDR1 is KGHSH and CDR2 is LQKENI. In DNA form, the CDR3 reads TGTGCCAGCTCACCACAGGGGGCGCGTTACAATGAGCAGTTCTTC. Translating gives CASSPQGARYNEQFF.

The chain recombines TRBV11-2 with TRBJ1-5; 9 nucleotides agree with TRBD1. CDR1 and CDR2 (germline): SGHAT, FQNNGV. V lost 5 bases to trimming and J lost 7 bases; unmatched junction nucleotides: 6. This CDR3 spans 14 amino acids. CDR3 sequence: CASSRTGDDQPQHF. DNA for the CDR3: TGTGCCAGCAGCCGGACAGGGGACGACCAGCCCCAGCATTTT.

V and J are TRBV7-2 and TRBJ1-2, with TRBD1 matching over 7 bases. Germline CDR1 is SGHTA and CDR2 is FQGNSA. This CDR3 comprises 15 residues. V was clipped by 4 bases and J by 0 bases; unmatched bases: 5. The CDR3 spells CASSSLGQTNYGYTF. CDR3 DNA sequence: TGTGCCAGCAGCTCGCTGGGACAGACTAACTATGGCTACACCTTC. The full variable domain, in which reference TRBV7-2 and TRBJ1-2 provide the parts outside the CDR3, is GAGVSQSPSNKVTEKGKDVELRCDPISGHTALYWYRQSLGQGLEFLIYFQGNSAPDKSGLPSDRFSAERTGGSVSTLTIQRTQQEDSAVYLCASSSLGQTNYGYTFGSGTRLTVV.

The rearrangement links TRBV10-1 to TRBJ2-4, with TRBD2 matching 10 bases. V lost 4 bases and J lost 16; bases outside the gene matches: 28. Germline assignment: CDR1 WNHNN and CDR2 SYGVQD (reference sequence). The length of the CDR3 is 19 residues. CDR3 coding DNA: TGCGCCAGCAGTGGAGCGGGGGGGGGCGGGAGGGCTCGAGGGGGAGAGGAATACTTC. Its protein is CASSGAGGGGRARGGEEYF.

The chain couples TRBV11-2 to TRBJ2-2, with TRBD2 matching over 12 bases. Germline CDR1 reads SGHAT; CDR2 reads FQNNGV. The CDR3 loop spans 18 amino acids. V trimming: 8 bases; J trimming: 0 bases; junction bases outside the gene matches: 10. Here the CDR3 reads CASDPRTSGEANTGELFF. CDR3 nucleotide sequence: TGTGCCAGCGACCCTCGGACTAGCGGGGAAGCGAACACCGGGGAGCTGTTTTTT. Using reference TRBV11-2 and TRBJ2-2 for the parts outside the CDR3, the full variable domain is EAGVAQSPRYKIIEKRQSVAFWCNPISGHATLYWYQQILGQGPKLLIQFQNNGVVDDSQLPKDRFSAERLKGVDSTLKIQPAKLEDSAVYLCASDPRTSGEANTGELFFGEGSRLTVL.

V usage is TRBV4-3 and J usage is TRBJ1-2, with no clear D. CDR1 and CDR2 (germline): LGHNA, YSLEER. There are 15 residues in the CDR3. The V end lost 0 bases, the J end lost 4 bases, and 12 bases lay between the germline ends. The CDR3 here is CASSQETIPGYGYTF. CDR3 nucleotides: TGCGCCAGCAGCCAAGAAACGATACCCGGCTATGGCTACACCTTC.

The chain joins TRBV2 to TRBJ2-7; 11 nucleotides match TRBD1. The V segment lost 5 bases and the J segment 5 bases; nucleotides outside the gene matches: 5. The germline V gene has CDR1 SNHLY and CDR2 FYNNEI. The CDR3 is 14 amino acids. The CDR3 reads CASSSRTGGNEQYF. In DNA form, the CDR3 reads TGTGCCAGCAGTTCCCGGACAGGGGGCAACGAGCAGTACTTC. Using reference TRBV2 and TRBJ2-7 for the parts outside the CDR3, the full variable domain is EPEVTQTPSHQVTQMGQEVILRCVPISNHLYFYWYRQILGQKVEFLVSFYNNEISEKSEIFDDQFSVERPDGSNFTLKIRSTKLEDSAMYFCASSSRTGGNEQYFGPGTRLTVT.

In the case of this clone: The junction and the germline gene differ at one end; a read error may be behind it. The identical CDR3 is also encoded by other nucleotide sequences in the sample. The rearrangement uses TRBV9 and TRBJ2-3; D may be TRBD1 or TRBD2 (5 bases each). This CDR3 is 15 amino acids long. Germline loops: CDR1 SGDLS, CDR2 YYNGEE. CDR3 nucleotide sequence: TGTGCCAGTAGCGACGATAGGGGTCCCACAGATACGCAGTATTTT. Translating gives CASSDDRGPTDTQYF.

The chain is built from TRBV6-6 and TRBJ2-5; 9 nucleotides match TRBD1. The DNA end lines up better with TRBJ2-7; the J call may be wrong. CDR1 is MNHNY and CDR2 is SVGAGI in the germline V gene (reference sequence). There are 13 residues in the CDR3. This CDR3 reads CASSGTGWDEQYF. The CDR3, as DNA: TGTGCCAGCAGCGGGACAGGGTGGGACGAGCAGTACTTC.

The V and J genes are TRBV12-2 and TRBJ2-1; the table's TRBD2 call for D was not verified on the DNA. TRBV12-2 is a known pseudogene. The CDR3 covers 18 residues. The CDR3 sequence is CASRLGTSGRAGQYEQFF. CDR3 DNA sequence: TGTGCAAGTCGCTTAGGGACTAGCGGGAGGGCCGGTCAGTATGAGCAGTTCTTC.

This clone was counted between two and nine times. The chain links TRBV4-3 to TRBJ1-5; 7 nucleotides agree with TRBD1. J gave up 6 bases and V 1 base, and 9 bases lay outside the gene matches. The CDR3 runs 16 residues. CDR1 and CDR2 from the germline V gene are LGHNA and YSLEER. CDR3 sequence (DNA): TGCGCCAGCAGCCAAGTGGGGCAGGGGGGCCCTCAGCCCCAGCATTTT. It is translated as CASSQVGQGGPQPQHF.

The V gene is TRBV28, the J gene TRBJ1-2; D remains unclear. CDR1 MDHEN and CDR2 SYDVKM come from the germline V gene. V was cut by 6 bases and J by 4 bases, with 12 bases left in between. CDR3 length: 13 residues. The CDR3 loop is CASSLVTSYGYTF. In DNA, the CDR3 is TGTGCCAGCAGCCTCGTTACGAGCTATGGCTACACCTTC.

This chain's CDR3 is CASSQEFREETGELFF. The CDR3 coding sequence is TGTGCCAGCAGCCAAGAGTTCAGGGAAGAGACCGGGGAGCTGTTTTTT. The chain carries TRBV4-2 and TRBJ2-2; a weak D match, TRBD1 (5 bases). Germline CDR1 is LGHNA and CDR2 is YNFKEQ. This CDR3 is 16 amino acids long. The ends were cut back, 0 bases at V and 5 bases at J, with 13 bases in the middle.